One sample yielded the 19 T cell receptor beta chains listed below, sequenced in a study of T-cell memory formation after mild COVID-19. Using its own MiXCR run on the 5' RACE reads, TCRdb lists one record per CDR3 protein. The table includes 270,000 or so distinct CDR3 sequences, about a sixth detected once. Sequenced: PBMCs or a T cell subset sorted from them (not recorded which). Receptors were obtained from a man between 18 and 35 years old who had mild COVID-19 (a few samples of this study predate the infection). Cell type and time point are not known.

V is TRBV11-2 and J is TRBJ2-3, with D unclear. The CDR3 contains 15 residues. In germline, CDR1 is SGHAT, CDR2 FQNNGV. V lost 5 bases to trimming and J lost 4 bases, with 16 bases between them. The CDR3 is CASSQVGGMADTQYF. The DNA for the CDR3 is TGTGCCAGCAGCCAGGTTGGCGGTATGGCAGATACGCAGTATTTT.

The chain couples TRBV7-9 to TRBJ1-1; no firm D call. There are 12 residues in the CDR3. The germline gives CDR1 SEHNR, CDR2 FQNEAQ (reference sequence). The V end was cut by 3 bases, the J end by 2 bases, with 4 bases between. CDR3 DNA sequence: TGTGCCAGCAGCTTCGACAACACTGAAGCTTTCTTT. Amino acid sequence: CASSFDNTEAFF.

This clonotype was detected only a few times. V is TRBV30 and J is TRBJ1-5; no clear D gene. CDR3 length: 14 amino acids. The V gene lost 0 bases and the J gene lost 6 bases, with 12 bases spanning the gap. Per germline, CDR1 GTSNPN and CDR2 SVGIG (reference sequence). CDR3 loop: CAWSVIGVGQPQHF. The DNA of the CDR3 is TGTGCCTGGAGTGTAATTGGTGTTGGTCAGCCCCAGCATTTT.

This clonotype was counted between two and nine times. V gene TRBV7-2 combines with J gene TRBJ2-5; 8 bases fit TRBD2. V was clipped by 1 base and J by 0 bases; unmatched bases: 7. The CDR3 is 17 residues long. Germline V gives CDR1 SGHTA, CDR2 FQGNSA. CDR3 residues: CASSLVFGGGNQETQYF. The CDR3 bases are TGTGCCAGCAGCTTAGTATTTGGCGGGGGGAACCAAGAGACCCAGTACTTC. Full variable domain (rest looked up from reference TRBV7-2 and TRBJ2-5): GAGVSQSPSNKVTEKGKDVELRCDPISGHTALYWYRQSLGQGLEFLIYFQGNSAPDKSGLPSDRFSAERTGGSVSTLTIQRTQQEDSAVYLCASSLVFGGGNQETQYFGPGTRLLVL.

This clonotype was counted between two and nine times. This chain uses TRBV5-1 with TRBJ2-2; possible D gene TRBD2, 6 bases. The CDR3 totals 16 residues. Trimming cost V 1 base and J 1 base, with 11 bases left between them. Germline lookup yields CDR1 SGHRS and CDR2 YFSETQ. The CDR3 is CASSLRLVGNTGELFF. DNA of the CDR3: TGCGCCAGCAGCTTGCGACTAGTTGGGAACACCGGGGAGCTGTTTTTT.

The gene calls are TRBV3-2 and TRBJ2-3; no DNA check was done on the table's D call, TRBD2. TRBV3-2 is assigned pseudogene status. CDR3 size: 17 residues. CDR3 nucleotides: TGTGCCAGCAGCCAAGGGAGGCAGTCGTGGGGCACAGATACGCAGTATTTT. This codes for CASSQGRQSWGTDTQYF.

This clonotype has more than one count but fewer than ten. This rearrangement joins TRBV7-8 to TRBJ2-3; D might be TRBD2 (6 bases). V dropped 5 bases and J dropped 2 bases, with 14 bases sitting between them. CDR3 length: 15 amino acids. The germline V gene has CDR1 SGHVS and CDR2 FQNEAQ. The CDR3 nucleotides read TGTGCCAGCAGCACCCAGCGGGCTCACACAGATACGCAGTATTTT. Translated: CASSTQRAHTDTQYF.

The chain recombines TRBV20-1 with TRBJ2-5; D perhaps matches TRBD2 (5 bases). The germline CDR1 and CDR2 sequences are DFQATT and SNEGSKA (reference sequence). The CDR3 totals 18 residues. V was cut by 5 bases and J by 0 bases, with 25 bases left in between. CDR3 nucleotides: TGCAGTGCTCGACCGAAGATGGGAACAGACTACGACCAAGAGACCCAGTACTTC. This gives the protein CSARPKMGTDYDQETQYF.

The V and J genes are TRBV4-2 and TRBJ1-1; the match to TRBD1 covers 7 bases. Germline V gene lookup returns CDR1 LGHNA and CDR2 YNFKEQ. V trimming: 0 bases; J trimming: 2 bases; junction bases outside the gene matches: 9. The CDR3 sequence is 17 residues long. The DNA of the CDR3 is TGTGCCAGCAGCCAAGAACAGGGGCCAATACCCAACACTGAAGCTTTCTTT. Its protein is CASSQEQGPIPNTEAFF.

A remark on this clonotype: With a much larger clone just one base away, this may be a read error. This chain connects TRBV28 to TRBJ2-3; D unclear. The germline CDR1 and CDR2 sequences are MDHEN and SYDVKM. CDR3 length: 11 residues. V was shortened by 9 bases and J by 4 bases, with 8 bases between the two germline ends. This CDR3 reads CARTRSDTQYF. As DNA, the CDR3 is TGTGCCAGAACGCGTTCAGATACGCAGTATTTT.

The CDR3 DNA reads as TGTGCCAGCAGCGTAGAAGGGGCTGGCCAGCCCCAGCATTTT. Amino acid sequence: CASSVEGAGQPQHF. The genes are TRBV9 and TRBJ1-5; D is perhaps TRBD1 (5 bases). CDR1 is SGDLS and CDR2 is YYNGEE in the germline V gene. Trimming took 0 bases from V and 7 from J, leaving 11 bases between them. The length of the CDR3 is 14 residues. Full variable domain (rest looked up from reference TRBV9 and TRBJ1-5): DSGVTQTPKHLITATGQRVTLRCSPRSGDLSVYWYQQSLDQGLQFLIQYYNGEERAKGNILERFSAQQFPDLHSELNLSSLELGDSALYFCASSVEGAGQPQHFGDGTRLSIL.

V gene TRBV7-9 combines with J gene TRBJ2-1; 11 bases align to TRBD2. Germline trimming cut 5 bases from V and 5 bases from J; bases unmatched to any gene: 5. Germline CDR1 reads SEHNR; CDR2 reads FQNEAQ (reference sequence). CDR3 length: 15 residues. CDR3 sequence (DNA): TGTGCCAGCAGCCCCTGGACTAGCGGGCACAATGAGCAGTTCTTC. Amino acids: CASSPWTSGHNEQFF.

Only a few counts were recorded for this clonotype. The chain joins TRBV6-5 to TRBJ2-4; tentative D call: TRBD1 (6 bases). V lost 6 bases to trimming and J lost 0 bases, with 21 bases between them. The V gene's germline CDR1 is MNHEY and CDR2 SVGAGI. CDR3 length equals 18 residues. CDR3 nucleotides: TGTGCCAGCAGGGCCCAACTCGGGACACCTCTAGCCAAAAACATTCAGTACTTC. Its protein is CASRAQLGTPLAKNIQYF.

The chain uses TRBV4-2 and TRBJ2-3; 12 bases align to TRBD2. The CDR3 consists of 16 residues. The germline gives CDR1 LGHNA, CDR2 YNFKEQ. V shed 4 bases, J shed 3 bases, and the junction held 5 bases outside the gene matches. In DNA, the CDR3 is TGTGCCAGCAGCCCCGAGACTAGCGGGGGAACAGATACGCAGTATTTT. As protein: CASSPETSGGTDTQYF.

This rearrangement joins TRBV30 to TRBJ2-7; TRBD2 is a possible D gene (6 bases). Germline V gene sequence: CDR1 GTSNPN, CDR2 SVGIG (reference sequence). Trimming took 1 base from V and 2 from J, leaving 9 bases between them. This CDR3 is built from 13 residues. Written as DNA, the CDR3 is TGTGCCTGGAGTGGGGACTCTCCCTACGAGCAGTACTTC. Translation: CAWSGDSPYEQYF.

This chain uses TRBV13 with TRBJ1-6; 8 bases are a match to TRBD1. CDR1 is PRHDT, CDR2 FYEKMQ, per germline (reference sequence). The J segment lost 0 bases and the V segment lost 2 bases, leaving 3 bases of the junction unmatched. This CDR3 contains 17 residues. The CDR3 coding sequence is TGTGCCAGCAGCTTAAGACAGGGGAGCTCCTATAATTCACCCCTCCACTTT. It yields the protein CASSLRQGSSYNSPLHF.

This clonotype was counted only a few times. CDR3 nucleotides: TGTGCCAGCAGTTATTCCCGTTTCGGGGCAGCCACCGGCGGCACTGAAGCTTTCTTT. Translated, it gives CASSYSRFGAATGGTEAFF. The chain is built from TRBV6-2 or TRBV6-3 and TRBJ1-1, with D perhaps matching TRBD1 (5 bases). Germline V gene data show CDR1 as MNHEY and CDR2 as SVGEGT. This CDR3 comprises 19 residues. Trimming stripped 3 bases from V and 4 bases from J, with 27 bases between.

This clonotype has just a few counts. V and J are TRBV2 and TRBJ2-7; D gene unclear. This CDR3 comprises 14 residues. V was cut by 4 bases and J by 3 bases, with 13 bases left in between. Germline assignment: CDR1 SNHLY and CDR2 FYNNEI. Here the CDR3 DNA reads TGTGCCAGCAGTGTCTTACCCAGGAACTACGAGCAGTACGTC. It codes for CASSVLPRNYEQYV.

This chain joins TRBV12-3 or TRBV12-4 and TRBJ1-1; D gene uncertain. With 1 base removed from V and 0 bases from J, the gap between germline ends came to 6 bases. The CDR3 runs 14 residues. This CDR3 reads CASSLETMNTEAFF. The DNA of the CDR3 is TGTGCCAGCAGTTTAGAAACCATGAACACTGAAGCTTTCTTT.